This TCR beta chain was recovered during a study of control samples from healthy donors and cancer patients. From germline, CDR1 is SGDLS and CDR2 YYNGEE. The CDR3 has 16 amino acids. V was shortened by 3 bases and J by 1 base, with 16 bases between the two germline ends. Sequenced by immunoSEQ multiplex PCR; TCRdb stores in-frame clones only, minus some. The sample lists 150,000 to 200,000 clones, 85% to 90% occurring once. This TCR came from a woman aged 50 to 60 in good health. The V gene is TRBV9, the J gene TRBJ1-1; unclear D gene. Source material: blood. CDR3 amino acids: CASSAKSRYQNTEAFF. The CDR3 DNA reads TGTGCCAGCAGCGCAAAAAGTCGGTACCAGAACACTGAAGCTTTCTTT. The full variable domain, its missing parts supplied by reference TRBV9 and TRBJ1-1, is DSGVTQTPKHLITATGQRVTLRCSPRSGDLSVYWYQQSLDQGLQFLIQYYNGEERAKGNILERFSAQQFPDLHSELNLSSLELGDSALYFCASSAKSRYQNTEAFFGQGTRLTVV.